These 14 T cell receptor beta chains were all obtained from the same sample, sequenced in a study of regulatory T cells in long-lasting Graves disease. Time point meaning: newly diagnosed GD, antithyroid drugs for less than 3 months. Making the TCR library involved RNA that had been extracted from PBMCs. Arm-PCR with iRepertoire HTBI primers amplified the CDR3 regions for these TCR beta libraries. From the multiplex PCR reads, TCRdb called clonotypes with MiXCR, one entry per CDR3 protein. This table has around 480,000 distinct CDR3 sequences, around 16% appearing once. The sample was also reused in another study, on T cells in Graves' hyperthyroidism and ophthalmopathy.

The source was peripheral blood mononuclear cells (PBMCs), collected at new diagnosis, from a patient treated with antithyroid drugs. The receptors here all came from a man aged 40-55 years with Graves disease.

This clonotype was seen many times. V and J are TRBV6-5 and TRBJ2-3; no clear D gene. The CDR3 spans 15 residues. Germline values: CDR1 MNHEY, CDR2 SVGAGI. Trimming shortened V by 0 bases and J by 1 base, and 8 bases separated the two germline ends. CDR3 residues: CASSYSPVGTDTQYF. Written as DNA, the CDR3 is TGTGCCAGCAGTTACTCGCCGGTGGGCACAGATACGCAGTATTTT.

Details on this clonotype: An end of the junction does not agree with germline; a read error may underlie this. The CDR3 spells CASSSLFWVFQETRYF. The DNA of the CDR3 is TGTGCCAGCAGCTCCCTCTTTTGGGTATTCCAAGAGACCCGGTACTTC. The J gene is TRBJ2-5, the V gene TRBV7-9; D unclear. The CDR3 sequence is 16 residues long. Germline-derived CDR1 and CDR2 are SEHNR and FQNEAQ (reference sequence).

This clonotype was counted a few times. The chain employs TRBV15 and TRBJ2-1; 12 nucleotides agree with TRBD2. The CDR3 has 21 residues. Germline V lookup: CDR1 LNHNV, CDR2 YYDKDF (reference sequence). With V trimmed by 0 bases and J by 0 bases, 12 bases remained unmatched. This CDR3 is CATSRDGPIWTSGDSYNEQFF. The CDR3 bases are TGTGCCACCAGCAGAGACGGACCTATCTGGACTAGCGGGGACTCCTACAATGAGCAGTTCTTC.

This clonotype was observed at least ten times. The chain combines TRBV7-2 with TRBJ1-2, with D maybe TRBD1 (5 bases). Germline V CDR1 and CDR2: SGHTA, FQGNSA. CDR3 length: 13 amino acids. Deletions cut 8 bases from V and 5 bases from J, with 15 bases between. The CDR3 bases are TGTGCCAGCCTTTCGGGCGGGGGGTATGGCTACACCTTC. It encodes CASLSGGGYGYTF.

In this sample, this clonotype turned up a few times. The V and J genes are TRBV5-5 and TRBJ2-1; a weak D match, TRBD2 (6 bases). The CDR3 consists of 12 residues. Germline V lookup: CDR1 SGHKS, CDR2 YYEKEE (reference sequence). V gave up 1 base and J gave up 10 bases, with 9 bases separating them. The CDR3 DNA sequence: TGTGCCAGCAGCTTGCCTCGGGGGGAGCAGTTCTTC. This sequence encodes CASSLPRGEQFF.

Ten or more counts support this clonotype. The V call is TRBV28, the J call TRBJ2-1; no clear D gene. V gave up 2 bases and J gave up 7 bases, with 6 bases separating them. CDR1 and CDR2 from the germline V gene are MDHEN and SYDVKM. CDR3 size: 12 residues. The CDR3 nucleotides read TGTGCCAGCAGTTTAGGGGAAAATGAGCAGTTCTTC. Encoded protein: CASSLGENEQFF.

This sequence joins TRBV24-1 and TRBJ2-7; D gene unclear. V was pared by 2 bases and J by 1 base, with 5 bases between. CDR1 and CDR2 (germline): KGHDR, SFDVKD. The CDR3 totals 13 residues. DNA of the CDR3: TGTGCCACCAGTGATTACGGATCCTACGAGCAGTACTTC. Translation gives CATSDYGSYEQYF.

This clonotype was seen repeatedly, ten times or more. The chain couples TRBV11-2 to TRBJ1-1; no definite D call. This CDR3 is built from 12 residues. V was cut by 5 bases and J by 5 bases, with 9 bases left in between. CDR1 SGHAT and CDR2 FQNNGV come from the germline V gene. The CDR3 nucleotides read TGTGCCAGCAGCCCACGTCTGACTGAAGCTTTCTTT. This sequence encodes CASSPRLTEAFF.

As to this clonotype: Mismatch with germline at one junction end may stem from a read error. This chain joins TRBV27 and TRBJ1-5; possible D gene TRBD1, 5 bases. Germline CDR1 and CDR2: MNHEY and SMNVEV (reference sequence). The CDR3 is made up of 15 amino acids. Written as DNA, the CDR3 is TGTGCCAGCAGTTTAAGGAGGGGACCCAATCAGCTCCAGCATTTT. This encodes CASSLRRGPNQLQHF.

The chain couples TRBV7-6 to TRBJ1-5; no clear D gene. V shed 5 bases and J shed 3 bases, with 8 bases lying between them. The CDR3 totals 13 residues. In germline, CDR1 is SGHVS, CDR2 FNYEAQ. The CDR3 protein is CASSPLNNQPQHF. CDR3 bases: TGTGCCAGCAGCCCCCTTAACAATCAGCCCCAGCATTTT.

This chain links TRBV19 with TRBJ2-7, with 9 bases fitting TRBD2. Germline V gene sequence: CDR1 LNHDA, CDR2 SQIVND (reference sequence). The CDR3 is made up of 14 amino acids. V trimming: 6 bases; J trimming: 3 bases; junction bases outside the gene matches: 6. The DNA for the CDR3 is TGTGCCAGTAGCGCGGGAGGGGCCCACTACGAGCAGTACTTC. It is translated as CASSAGGAHYEQYF.

This clonotype showed up just once. The CDR3 region has the DNA TGTGCCAGCAGCCGTGACGCGAACACCGGGGAGCTGTTTTTT. Its protein is CASSRDANTGELFF. The chain uses TRBV6-4 and TRBJ2-2; D uncertain. The CDR3 contains 14 residues. Trimming removed 6 bases at V and 0 bases at J, with 8 bases between. Germline V gene sequence: CDR1 MRHNA, CDR2 SNTAGT.

At least ten counts were recorded for this clonotype. This chain joins TRBV5-1 and TRBJ2-2; 9 bases align to TRBD1. This CDR3 spans 19 amino acids. Germline assignment: CDR1 SGHRS and CDR2 YFSETQ. J lost 2 bases, V lost 0 bases, and 11 bases had no gene match. The CDR3: CASSLARGTGFFNTGELFF. The DNA for the CDR3 is TGCGCCAGCAGCTTGGCCCGTGGGACAGGGTTTTTCAACACCGGGGAGCTGTTTTTT.

This clonotype has at least ten counts. The V and J genes are TRBV24-1 and TRBJ1-1, with unresolved D. This CDR3 has 15 amino acids. Germline CDR1 KGHDR, CDR2 SFDVKD. Trimming removed 0 bases at V and 1 base at J, with 8 bases between. The DNA of the CDR3 is TGTGCCACCAGTGATTTGGACGGTCCGAACACTGAAGCTTTCTTT. This codes for CATSDLDGPNTEAFF.